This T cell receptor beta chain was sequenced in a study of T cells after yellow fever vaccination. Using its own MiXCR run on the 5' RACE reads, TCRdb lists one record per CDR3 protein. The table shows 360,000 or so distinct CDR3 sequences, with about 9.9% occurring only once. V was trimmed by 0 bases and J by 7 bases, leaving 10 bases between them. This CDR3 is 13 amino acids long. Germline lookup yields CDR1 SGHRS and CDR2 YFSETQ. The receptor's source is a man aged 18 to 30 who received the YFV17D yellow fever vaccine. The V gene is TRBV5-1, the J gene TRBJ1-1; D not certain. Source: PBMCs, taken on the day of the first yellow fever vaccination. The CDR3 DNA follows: TGCGCCAGCAGCTTGGTGCCCAGCGGTGAAGCTTTCTTT. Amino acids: CASSLVPSGEAFF.